This T cell receptor beta chain was identified during a study of identical twins. The CDR3 totals 14 residues. Per the germline V gene, CDR1 is SGHRS and CDR2 is YFSETQ. V was pared by 1 base and J by 8 bases, with 13 bases between. Study results and caveats: The same donors were not followed; conclusions instead depended on cross-sectional statistical analysis.

There are a few counts of this clonotype. Its antigen is unidentified. Healthy Caucasian individuals made up all the donors. TCRdb re-derived calls from the 5' RACE reads in MiXCR, one entry per CDR3 protein. The repertoire holds some 1,700,000 distinct CDR3 sequences, with around 29% as singletons. V usage is TRBV5-1 and J usage is TRBJ2-4; D may be TRBD2 (5 bases). Sequencing was performed on cord blood. The sequence derives from a newborn girl in good health. The CDR3 bases are TGCGCCAGCAGCTTGTGGGAGCTGGGATACATTCAGTACTTC. Its protein is CASSLWELGYIQYF. The full variable domain, in which reference TRBV5-1 and TRBJ2-4 provide the parts outside the CDR3, is KAGVTQTPRYLIKTRGQQVTLSCSPISGHRSVSWYQQTPGQGLQFLFEYFSETQRNKGNFPGRFSGRQFSNSRSEMNVSTLELGDSALYLCASSLWELGYIQYFGAGTRLSVL.